A single count supports the clone carrying this T cell receptor beta chain. The data stem from a study of blood T cell repertoires in COVID-19. Study at large: T cells, B-cell-depleted T cells, or PBMCs provided the cDNA or gDNA that served as material.

Only in-frame clones appear in the TCRdb table, and some are missing; sequencing was by immunoSEQ multiplex PCR. The table records approximately 240,000 clones, 85% to 90% of them present only once. Assignments of participants to cohorts depended upon their own reported clinical history. The CDR3 spans 14 residues. The germline V gene has CDR1 SGDLS and CDR2 YYNGEE. V shed 3 bases and J 3 bases; nucleotides not matched to a gene: 1. This clonotype originated in a woman aged 18-29 years in a cohort exposed to, infected with or recovered from COVID-19 (not recorded which). The sequenced sample was PBMCs or T cells enriched from blood (not recorded which). The gene calls are TRBV9 and TRBJ2-5, with TRBD2 matching 11 bases. In DNA form, the CDR3 reads TGTGCCAGCAGCGCACTAGCGGGAGAAGAGACCCAGTACTTC. Its protein is CASSALAGEETQYF. Full variable domain (outside the CDR3, taken from reference TRBV9 and TRBJ2-5): DSGVTQTPKHLITATGQRVTLRCSPRSGDLSVYWYQQSLDQGLQFLIQYYNGEERAKGNILERFSAQQFPDLHSELNLSSLELGDSALYFCASSALAGEETQYFGPGTRLLVL.